Presented here are 9 T cell receptor beta chains from one specimen sequenced in a study of shared clonotypes between healthy human individuals. CD45RO negativity and positive selection for CCR7 defined naive CD8 cells, a population that excluded terminally differentiated effector memory CD45RA+ cells. Produced via immunoSEQ multiplex PCR; TCRdb's table is partial and in-frame only. There are about 750,000 clones in the sample; more than 85% occur only once, and about 25% lies in the top ten. Material: naive CD8+ T cells sorted from blood. The receptors here all came from a man aged 25-40 years in good health.

The chain couples TRBV2 to TRBJ2-7, with 10 bases matching TRBD2. Per the germline V gene, CDR1 is SNHLY and CDR2 is FYNNEI. CDR3 size: 16 residues. The V gene end was trimmed by 1 base and the J gene end by 3 bases; junction bases not matched to a gene: 6. In DNA, the CDR3 is TGTGCCAGCAGTGAAGAGATGGGACTAGCGAGCTACGAGCAGTACTTC. The encoded protein is CASSEEMGLASYEQYF.

CDR3: CASSLGDYAPYNEQFF. DNA for the CDR3: TGCGCCAGCAGCTTGGGTGACTATGCCCCCTACAATGAGCAGTTCTTC. The chain joins TRBV5-1 to TRBJ2-1, with D tentatively TRBD2 (5 bases). CDR3 length equals 16 residues. Trimming took off 0 bases at V and 2 bases at J, with 12 bases between the two ends. Germline V CDR1 and CDR2: SGHRS, YFSETQ.

V and J are TRBV13 and TRBJ2-2, with TRBD1 as a possible D gene (5 bases). Trimming took off 3 bases at V and 2 bases at J, with 7 bases between the two ends. Germline CDR1 and CDR2: PRHDT and FYEKMQ (reference sequence). This CDR3 spans 14 amino acids. The CDR3 sequence is CASSLGPNTGELFF. CDR3 in DNA: TGTGCCAGCAGCTTGGGGCCTAACACCGGGGAGCTGTTTTTT.

The chain joins TRBV30 to TRBJ2-1; TRBD2 matches at 14 bases. From germline, CDR1 is GTSNPN and CDR2 SVGIG (reference sequence). Trimming cost V 1 base and J 8 bases; bases outside gene matches: 13. CDR3 length equals 18 residues. The DNA for the CDR3 is TGTGCCTGGAGTGGACTAGCGGGAGGGGTTGGAATAGGATATGAGCAGTTCTTC. This encodes CAWSGLAGGVGIGYEQFF.

V gene TRBV10-3 combines with J gene TRBJ2-1; 11 nucleotides line up with TRBD2. The CDR3 is 19 residues long. Per the germline V gene, CDR1 is ENHRY and CDR2 is SYGVKD. After removal of 0 bases from V and 2 bases from J, the junction contained 9 bases not matched to a gene. The CDR3 nucleotides read TGTGCCATCAGTGAGTCCGGTAGCGGGAGGGCCAAGGCCTACAATGAGCAGTTCTTC. This encodes CAISESGSGRAKAYNEQFF.

V usage is TRBV27 and J usage is TRBJ2-7; TRBD2 is a possible D gene (6 bases). Germline V gene sequence: CDR1 MNHEY, CDR2 SMNVEV (reference sequence). The length of the CDR3 is 13 residues. Trimming took 8 bases from V and 0 from J, leaving 11 bases between them. This CDR3 is CASGTPSSYEQYF. CDR3 DNA: TGTGCCAGCGGGACTCCCAGCTCCTACGAGCAGTACTTC.

The chain combines TRBV29-1 with TRBJ1-4, with D unclear. Germline assignment: CDR1 SQVTM and CDR2 ANQGSEA. The CDR3 has 10 residues. V was cut by 5 bases and J by 7 bases, with 5 bases left in between. The CDR3 is CSVLSEKLFF. The CDR3 DNA reads TGCAGCGTTTTGAGTGAAAAACTGTTTTTT.

This chain links TRBV4-1 with TRBJ2-4; a possible D gene is TRBD2 (6 bases). Germline CDR1 is MGHRA and CDR2 is YSYEKL. The CDR3 is 17 residues long. V gave up 3 bases and J gave up 8 bases, with 23 bases separating them. The CDR3 DNA sequence: TGCGCCAGCAGCCAGTCTTTCTCCGGGTCGTGGGGGGACATTCAGTACTTC. It is translated as CASSQSFSGSWGDIQYF.

This chain joins TRBV7-9 and TRBJ2-7; D might be TRBD1 (6 bases). The V gene lost 5 bases and the J gene lost 3 bases, with 11 bases spanning the gap. The CDR3 spans 13 residues. The germline V gene has CDR1 SEHNR and CDR2 FQNEAQ (reference sequence). The CDR3 DNA reads TGTGCCAGCAGCCCCCGGGACAACTACGAGCAGTACTTC. Protein: CASSPRDNYEQYF.